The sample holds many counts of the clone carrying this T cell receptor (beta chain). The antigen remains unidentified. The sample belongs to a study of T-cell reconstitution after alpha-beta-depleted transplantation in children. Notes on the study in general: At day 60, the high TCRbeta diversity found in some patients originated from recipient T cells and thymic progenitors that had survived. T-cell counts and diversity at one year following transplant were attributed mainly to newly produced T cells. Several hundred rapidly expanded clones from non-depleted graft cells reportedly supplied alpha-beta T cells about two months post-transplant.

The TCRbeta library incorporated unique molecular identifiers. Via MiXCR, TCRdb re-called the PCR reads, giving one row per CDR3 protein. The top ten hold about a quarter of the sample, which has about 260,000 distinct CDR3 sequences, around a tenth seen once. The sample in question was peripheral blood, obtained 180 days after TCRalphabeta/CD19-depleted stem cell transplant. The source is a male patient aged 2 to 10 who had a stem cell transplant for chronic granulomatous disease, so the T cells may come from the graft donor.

The CDR3 nucleotides are TGTGCCAGCAGCTTAATGGGACTCCCGGTTCTCAATGAGCAGTTCTTC. Translated, it gives CASSLMGLPVLNEQFF. The rearrangement uses TRBV7-2 and TRBJ2-1; TRBD2 is a possible D gene (6 bases). Germline V gene sequence: CDR1 SGHTA, CDR2 FQGNSA. V gave up 2 bases and J gave up 6 bases, with 17 bases separating them. The CDR3 is 16 residues long.